This T cell receptor (beta chain) was observed in a study of response to subunit inactivated influenza vaccine. A single record per CDR3 protein comes from TCRdb applying MiXCR to the RT-PCR reads. The table lists 500,000 to 550,000 distinct CDR3 sequences, 20% to 25% of them singletons. The same sample was also used in a study of T cells expressing NK-cell markers. As that study records: TCR beta cDNA was made by 5'RACE template switching with UMIs. There were seven HCMV-seropositive donors and one seronegative donor among the eight sequenced. What remained unclear was the HCMV specificity of expanded NKG2C+ T cell clones.

The receptor's source is a man in his fifties who received an inactivated influenza vaccine. This material consisted of CD4+ T cells sorted from PBMCs, taken about 13 days after vaccination.

CDR3 sequence reads: CASSPQGALGETQYF. CDR3 bases: TGTGCCAGCAGTCCGCAGGGAGCGTTGGGAGAGACCCAGTACTTC. The rearrangement links TRBV12-3 or TRBV12-4 to TRBJ2-5; D is possibly TRBD1 or TRBD2 (5 bases each). V was cut by 5 bases and J by 4 bases, with 17 bases left in between. The CDR3 is made up of 15 amino acids.